This TCR beta chain was recorded in a study of cytomegalovirus exposure and HLA in healthy donors. Study-wide points: A later analysis appeared to link common viral pathogens to several of the most significant clusters. It was reported that the classifier diagnosed cytomegalovirus status with high specificity and sensitivity in both the original and validation cohorts. In an earlier analysis, most TCR beta V segments were productive about 90% or about 30% of the time. There was a cluster of highly shared sequence variants that was likely a sequencing artifact.

As regards this clone: Its antigen is as yet unknown.

Both 60 Vbeta primers and 13 Jbeta primers went into the PCR. Sequencing was performed with immunoSEQ multiplex PCR; in TCRdb, only in-frame clones are kept and a portion is missing. The sample lists roughly 100,000 clones, approximately 72% occurring once. This CDR3 is built from 12 residues. From germline, CDR1 is PRHDT and CDR2 FYEKMQ (reference sequence). V was pared by 2 bases and J by 2 bases, with 2 bases between. The chain joins TRBV13 to TRBJ2-3, with D unclear. The receptor comes from a woman in her forties or fifties in good health and CMV-seronegative. Sequencing input: PBMCs. CDR3 residues: CASSLLTDTQYF. As DNA, the CDR3 is TGTGCCAGCAGCTTACTCACAGATACGCAGTATTTT.